One sample yielded the 16 T cell receptor beta chains listed below, sequenced in a study of beta chain features in type 1 diabetes. Sequenced material consisted of expressed TCRB transcripts (all of the isolated RNA was reverse transcribed). Measured with immunoSEQ multiplex PCR; TCRdb has only the in-frame clones, and not every one. The sample carries 250,000 to 300,000 clones, around 22% recorded once. For these receptors, no antigen is known. The study, taken as a whole, reports: Moderate but significant shortening of TCRB CDR3s was recorded in all four CD4+ subsets from Type 1 diabetes patients.

The sequenced sample was naive CD4+ T cells from blood. These receptors were taken from a young woman with type 1 diabetes.

Comments on this clone: Sequence at one end of the junction differs from germline and may be a read error. J is TRBJ2-5 and V is TRBV7-7; D is possibly TRBD2 (5 bases). Looked up from germline, CDR1 is SSHAT and CDR2 is FNYEAQ (reference sequence). The CDR3 has 13 amino acids. CDR3 sequence reads: CASSPTLSGTQYF. CDR3 bases: TGTGCTAGCAGTCCGACACTGAGCGGGACCCAGTACTTC.

The chain recombines TRBV29-1 with TRBJ1-4; 7 bases fit TRBD1. The V and J ends lost 6 bases and 7 bases, in that order; junction bases with no gene match: 8. Per germline, CDR1 SQVTM and CDR2 ANQGSEA. The CDR3 has 13 amino acids. In nucleotides, the CDR3 is TGCAGCGTGGACCAGGGGGGTGGTGAAAAACTGTTTTTT. As protein: CSVDQGGGEKLFF.

This clone was detected only a few times. J is TRBJ2-1 and V is TRBV9, with 8 bases aligning to TRBD2. Trimming took 0 bases from V and 7 from J; bases not matched to a gene: 6. The germline V gene has CDR1 SGDLS and CDR2 YYNGEE. The CDR3 loop spans 15 amino acids. CDR3 DNA sequence: TGTGCCAGCAGCGTAGCAAGCGGGAGACGAAATGAGCAGTTCTTC. Its translation: CASSVASGRRNEQFF.

The genes are TRBV6-6 and TRBJ1-5, with D possibly TRBD1 on 5 matching bases. Per germline, CDR1 MNHNY and CDR2 SVGAGI (reference sequence). V lost 3 bases and J lost 5, with 11 bases in between. The CDR3 is 14 residues long. CDR3 DNA: TGTGCCAGCAGTTATTACACAGGCTATCAGCCCCAGCATTTT. Its protein product is CASSYYTGYQPQHF.

The DNA of the CDR3 is TGTGCCAGCAGCCGGGACAGGGGAACTTGGCAGTACTTC. Its protein is CASSRDRGTWQYF. This rearrangement joins TRBV5-4 to TRBJ2-7; 10 bases agree with TRBD1. Germline CDR1 reads SGHNT; CDR2 reads YYREEE (reference sequence). The junction had 7 bases not matched to a gene; V was cut back by 4 bases and J by 9 bases. The CDR3 is 13 amino acids.

The CDR3 DNA reads as TGTGCCGCGGGGGACAGGATCACTGAAGCTTTCTTT. Protein: CAAGDRITEAFF. The J gene is TRBJ1-1, the V gene TRBV27; TRBD1 matches 8 bases. CDR3 length equals 12 residues. Germline CDR1 is MNHEY and CDR2 is SMNVEV (reference sequence). With V trimmed by 11 bases and J by 4 bases, 6 bases remained unmatched.

This clone was seen more than once but under ten times. The rearrangement uses TRBV5-1 and TRBJ2-1; 9 bases are a match to TRBD1. The CDR3 runs to 15 residues. Germline V gives CDR1 SGHRS, CDR2 YFSETQ. V lost 7 bases and J lost 0; bases outside the gene matches: 5. The CDR3 nucleotides are TGCGCCAGCGGGACAGGGCTCAGCTCCTACAATGAGCAGTTCTTC. Its protein is CASGTGLSSYNEQFF.

This clone has only a few counts. The chain employs TRBV7-3 and TRBJ1-4, with a possible D match to TRBD1 (6 bases). Germline CDR1 and CDR2: SGHTA and FQGTGA. This CDR3 has 14 residues. V shed 4 bases and J shed 8 bases, with 14 bases lying between them. The CDR3 DNA follows: TGTGCCAGCAGCTCCAGGGGATCTCGGGAAAAACTGTTTTTT. The encoded protein is CASSSRGSREKLFF.

This clone has a handful of counts. This chain links TRBV28 with TRBJ2-1; 11 bases line up with TRBD2. The germline V gene has CDR1 MDHEN and CDR2 SYDVKM. V gave up 5 bases and J gave up 5 bases; unmatched junction bases: 5. The CDR3 is 15 residues long. The CDR3 nucleotides are TGTGCCAGCAGTCTGACTAGCGGGAAACACAATGAGCAGTTCTTC. Translation: CASSLTSGKHNEQFF. Using reference TRBV28 and TRBJ2-1 for the parts outside the CDR3, the full variable domain is DVKVTQSSRYLVKRTGEKVFLECVQDMDHENMFWYRQDPGLGLRLIYFSYDVKMKEKGDIPEGYSVSREKKERFSLILESASTNQTSMYLCASSLTSGKHNEQFFGPGTRLTVL.

This clone was counted only a few times. The rearrangement links TRBV25-1 to TRBJ2-1; TRBD2 aligns across 11 bases. V shed 4 bases and J 8 bases; nucleotides not matched to a gene: 4. The CDR3 has 14 amino acids. The germline CDR1 and CDR2 sequences are MGHDK and SYGVNS. CDR3 protein: CASSVAGGRDEQFF. The CDR3 bases are TGTGCCAGCAGTGTAGCGGGAGGGCGCGATGAGCAGTTCTTC.

This clone was detected only a few times. The chain has TRBV4-1 and TRBJ2-1; TRBD2 agrees at 12 bases. The germline gives CDR1 MGHRA, CDR2 YSYEKL. V was clipped by 4 bases and J by 7 bases; unmatched bases: 8. The CDR3 sequence is 16 residues long. CDR3 nucleotide sequence: TGCGCCAGCAGCCTCTGGACTAGCGGGATTCCAAATGAGCAGTTCTTC. Encoded protein: CASSLWTSGIPNEQFF.

The CDR3 sequence: CASSLGGVGNQPQHF. The DNA for the CDR3 is TGTGCCAGCAGCTTGGGGGGAGTTGGCAATCAGCCCCAGCATTTT. This sequence joins TRBV5-4 and TRBJ1-5; D is uncertain. Germline V gene lookup returns CDR1 SGHNT and CDR2 YYREEE (reference sequence). With 0 bases removed from V and 2 bases from J, the gap between germline ends came to 9 bases. The CDR3 contains 15 residues.

The chain carries TRBV18 and TRBJ1-1; possible D gene TRBD1, 5 bases. The germline V gene has CDR1 KGHSH and CDR2 LQKENI. V shed 1 base and J shed 3 bases, with 12 bases lying between them. The CDR3 spans 15 residues. CDR3 loop: CASSPLRVEDTEAFF. In DNA form, the CDR3 reads TGTGCCAGCTCACCACTCAGGGTTGAAGACACTGAAGCTTTCTTT.

A word on this clone: The junction and the germline gene differ at one end; a read error may be behind it. This rearrangement joins TRBV10-3 to TRBJ2-5, with 9 bases identical to TRBD2. Germline values: CDR1 ENHRY, CDR2 SYGVKD. CDR3 length equals 13 residues. The CDR3 nucleotides are TGTGCCGTCAGCCCGGGACTAGCTGAGACCCAGTACTTC. Translating it yields CAVSPGLAETQYF.

This clone appeared a few times. V is TRBV29-1 and J is TRBJ2-7; the match to TRBD1 covers 8 bases. Per germline, CDR1 SQVTM and CDR2 ANQGSEA. The CDR3 is 14 residues long. V was pared by 4 bases and J by 6 bases, with 11 bases of the junction left unmatched. CDR3 amino acids: CSVGPGQGAGEQYF. The CDR3 DNA is TGCAGCGTTGGACCCGGACAGGGTGCAGGCGAGCAGTACTTC.

This clone was seen a handful of times. The chain combines TRBV4-1 with TRBJ1-2; D remains ambiguous. The CDR3 loop spans 15 amino acids. Germline-derived CDR1 and CDR2 are MGHRA and YSYEKL. Trimming pared 3 bases from V and 1 base from J, leaving 12 bases between. CDR3 in DNA: TGCGCCAGCAGCCACAGGCCCGGGATTAACTATGGCTACACCTTC. Its translation is CASSHRPGINYGYTF.